Presented here are 22 T cell receptor beta chains from one specimen sequenced in a study of blood T cell repertoires in COVID-19. Data came from immunoSEQ multiplex PCR; TCRdb stores just in-frame clones and leaves some out. The sample consists of roughly 92,000 clones, nearly 90% of them appearing once. The sample taken for sequencing was peripheral blood. The receptors stem from a woman of 80 years or more with active or convalescent COVID-19.

The rearrangement uses TRBV27 and TRBJ2-1, with a tentative D call TRBD2 (5 bases). CDR1 and CDR2 (germline): MNHEY, SMNVEV (reference sequence). The germline V and J ends were trimmed by 2 bases and 4 bases, with 12 bases remaining between them. The CDR3 is 15 amino acids. As DNA, the CDR3 is TGTGCCAGCAGTTTAGGGCGGGCCATATACAATGAGCAGTTCTTC. Translation gives CASSLGRAIYNEQFF.

This clone was detected only a few times. The chain is built from TRBV5-8 and TRBJ2-1, with D perhaps TRBD2 (6 bases). CDR3 length: 14 amino acids. V lost 2 bases to trimming and J lost 6 bases, with 12 bases between them. CDR1 and CDR2 from the germline V gene are SGHTS and YDEGEE. DNA for the CDR3: TGTGCCAGCAGCTTACGGACTACCATCAATGAGCAGTTCTTC. Amino acid sequence: CASSLRTTINEQFF.

The CDR3 sequence: CASSRDRGHYEQYF. CDR3 bases: TGTGCCAGCAGCCGGGACAGGGGGCATTACGAGCAGTACTTC. The chain is built from TRBV14 and TRBJ2-7; TRBD1 aligns across 12 bases. Looked up from germline, CDR1 is SGHDN and CDR2 is FVKESK. The V and J ends lost 4 bases and 4 bases, in that order; junction bases with no gene match: 2. The CDR3 consists of 14 residues.

The rearrangement links TRBV7-2 to TRBJ2-3, with 8 bases matching TRBD2. The trim removed 3 bases at V and 2 bases at J, leaving 13 bases unmatched. The CDR3 has 18 residues. Germline CDR1 SGHTA, CDR2 FQGNSA. The CDR3 reads CASSLLLLAGTHTDTQYF. The DNA of the CDR3 is TGTGCCAGCAGCTTGCTACTCTTAGCGGGGACTCACACAGATACGCAGTATTTT.

This clone was seen only a few times. The CDR3 DNA is TGTGCCAGCAGTCACGGACAGACTAGCAATCAGCCCCAGCATTTT. This codes for CASSHGQTSNQPQHF. The rearrangement links TRBV6-1 to TRBJ1-5, with D possibly being TRBD1 (6 bases). The germline gives CDR1 MNHNS, CDR2 SASEGT. This CDR3 has 15 residues. V lost 5 bases to trimming and J lost 0 bases, with 11 bases between them.

The CDR3: CASSPDLGANEQFF. The CDR3 DNA follows: TGTGCCAGCTCACCCGACCTAGGCGCTAATGAGCAGTTCTTC. This chain uses TRBV18 with TRBJ2-1; the D is unclear. V was pared by 3 bases and J by 7 bases, with 13 bases between. The CDR3 spans 14 residues. Germline V lookup: CDR1 KGHSH, CDR2 LQKENI.

The chain uses TRBV19 and TRBJ2-7; perhaps TRBD2 as D (6 bases). There are 14 residues in the CDR3. V was shortened by 3 bases and J by 4 bases, with 13 bases between the two germline ends. From germline, CDR1 is LNHDA and CDR2 SQIVND (reference sequence). The CDR3 loop is CASSMAGLRYEQYF. The CDR3 nucleotides read TGTGCCAGTAGTATGGCGGGGCTCAGGTACGAGCAGTACTTC. The variable domain in full, with the rest retrieved from reference TRBV19 and TRBJ2-7, is DGGITQSPKYLFRKEGQNVTLSCEQNLNHDAMYWYRQDPGQGLRLIYYSQIVNDFQKGDIAEGYSVSREKKESFPLTVTSAQKNPTAFYLCASSMAGLRYEQYFGPGTRLTVT.

The chain joins TRBV5-4 to TRBJ2-2, with 13 nucleotides matching TRBD2. The trim removed 3 bases at V and 7 bases at J, leaving 9 bases unmatched. Germline loops: CDR1 SGHNT, CDR2 YYREEE (reference sequence). The CDR3 has 17 residues. DNA for the CDR3: TGTGCCAGCAGCTCCCGACTAGCGGGAGGCATGGGCGGGGAGCTGTTTTTT. The encoded protein is CASSSRLAGGMGGELFF.

Only one count was recorded for this clone. The genes are TRBV18 and TRBJ1-3; D remains ambiguous. Germline CDR1 reads KGHSH; CDR2 reads LQKENI. V was trimmed by 5 bases and J by 1 base, leaving 18 bases between them. This CDR3 spans 17 amino acids. CDR3 nucleotides: TGTGCCAGCTCAAATGGAGCCAGTCGATTATCTGGAAACACCATATATTTT. This translates into CASSNGASRLSGNTIYF.

The CDR3 DNA reads as TGCGCCAGCAGCTTGGCCGGGACTAGTACAGATACGCAGTATTTT. Translated: CASSLAGTSTDTQYF. The gene calls are TRBV5-1 and TRBJ2-3; 8 bases match TRBD2. The CDR3 sequence is 15 residues long. J was trimmed by 3 bases and V by 0 bases; bases with no gene match: 3. Germline CDR1 and CDR2: SGHRS and YFSETQ.

The rearrangement joins TRBV3-1 (or the pseudogene TRBV3-2) to TRBJ2-7, with 12 bases identical to TRBD2. V trimming: 1 base; J trimming: 7 bases; junction bases outside the gene matches: 8. The CDR3 is 16 residues long. Germline CDR1 reads LGHDT; CDR2 reads YNNKEL (reference sequence). The CDR3 protein is CASSQGLAGGVREQYF. The CDR3 DNA is TGTGCCAGCAGCCAAGGCCTAGCGGGAGGGGTACGAGAGCAGTACTTC.

This clone was counted a few times. This sequence joins TRBV6-1 and TRBJ1-5; the match to TRBD1 covers 7 bases. The V gene end was trimmed by 1 base and the J gene end by 7 bases; junction bases not matched to a gene: 7. Germline V gene sequence: CDR1 MNHNS, CDR2 SASEGT. This CDR3 is built from 15 residues. CDR3: CASSEGVGGWQPQHF. The CDR3, as DNA: TGTGCCAGCAGTGAAGGGGTAGGGGGCTGGCAGCCCCAGCATTTT.

The chain carries TRBV4-3 and TRBJ2-3; D is perhaps TRBD2 (5 bases). Germline V gene sequence: CDR1 LGHNA, CDR2 YSLEER. This CDR3 comprises 16 residues. V was pared by 0 bases and J by 4 bases, with 14 bases between. Here the CDR3 reads CASSQEAGLGADTQYF. Written as DNA, the CDR3 is TGCGCCAGCAGCCAAGAGGCGGGCCTAGGCGCAGATACGCAGTATTTT.

The chain links TRBV28 to TRBJ1-2; no clear D. With 8 bases removed from V and 3 bases from J, the gap between germline ends came to 13 bases. CDR1 and CDR2 (germline): MDHEN, SYDVKM. The CDR3 runs to 13 residues. The CDR3 region is CASLKQLDYGYTF. The CDR3, as DNA: TGTGCCAGCCTGAAACAGTTGGACTATGGCTACACCTTC.

This sequence joins TRBV29-1 and TRBJ1-1; tentatively, D is TRBD1 (6 bases). The ends were cut back, 2 bases at V and 6 bases at J, with 19 bases in the middle. CDR3 length: 15 amino acids. The germline gives CDR1 SQVTM, CDR2 ANQGSEA. CDR3 coding DNA: TGCAGCGTTGAAAATAGGGCCAGCAGGGGCGCTGAAGCTTTCTTT. This sequence encodes CSVENRASRGAEAFF. Together with reference TRBV29-1 and TRBJ1-1, the CDR3 gives the full variable domain: SAVISQKPSRDICQRGTSLTIQCQVDSQVTMMFWYRQQPGQSLTLIATANQGSEATYESGFVIDKFPISRPNLTFSTLTVSNMSPEDSSIYLCSVENRASRGAEAFFGQGTRLTVV.

The chain links TRBV19 to TRBJ2-7, with TRBD2 identical over 13 bases. The CDR3 is 14 residues long. Germline values: CDR1 LNHDA, CDR2 SQIVND (reference sequence). The trim removed 4 bases at V and 6 bases at J, leaving 3 bases unmatched. The CDR3 DNA follows: TGTGCCAGTAGTACACTAGCGGGAGGGATCGAGCAGTACTTC. Its translation is CASSTLAGGIEQYF.

The J gene is TRBJ1-6, the V gene TRBV15; 8 bases match TRBD1. Germline V gives CDR1 LNHNV, CDR2 YYDKDF (reference sequence). The CDR3 spans 15 residues. V lost 5 bases and J lost 10; bases outside the gene matches: 10. This CDR3 is CATSGRTGTGSPLHF. DNA of the CDR3: TGTGCCACCAGCGGCCGGACAGGGACGGGGTCACCCCTCCACTTT. Based on the CDR3 plus reference TRBV15 and TRBJ1-6, the full variable domain is DAMVIQNPRYQVTQFGKPVTLSCSQTLNHNVMYWYQQKSSQAPKLLFHYYDKDFNNEADTPDNFQSRRPNTSFCFLDIRSPGLGDTAMYLCATSGRTGTGSPLHFGNGTRLTVT.

The chain uses TRBV6-5 and TRBJ1-6; a possible D gene is TRBD1 (5 bases). Germline loops: CDR1 MNHEY, CDR2 SVGAGI. With 5 bases removed from V and 8 bases from J, the gap between germline ends came to 16 bases. The CDR3 runs 15 residues. The CDR3 region has the DNA TGTGCCAGCAGTCCGTTTGGGGGGAGGGATTCACCCCTCCACTTT. Its protein is CASSPFGGRDSPLHF.

On this clone: Other DNA sequences in the same sample also yield this CDR3. The chain carries TRBV4-1 and TRBJ2-3, with D unresolved. From germline, CDR1 is MGHRA and CDR2 YSYEKL. V gave up 0 bases and J gave up 0 bases, with 4 bases separating them. The CDR3 length is 14 residues. The CDR3 here is CASSQDPSTDTQYF. The CDR3 bases are TGCGCCAGCAGCCAAGACCCTAGCACAGATACGCAGTATTTT.

The chain links TRBV5-1 to TRBJ1-1; no definite D call. There are 16 residues in the CDR3. V gave up 1 base and J gave up 0 bases, with 13 bases separating them. CDR1 is SGHRS, CDR2 YFSETQ, per germline. In DNA, the CDR3 is TGCGCCAGCAGCTTGACTAGTGCGGCTATGAACACTGAAGCTTTCTTT. Encoded protein: CASSLTSAAMNTEAFF.

This chain connects TRBV5-1 to TRBJ2-5, with TRBD2 identical over 7 bases. CDR3 length equals 17 residues. From germline, CDR1 is SGHRS and CDR2 YFSETQ. V was pared by 3 bases and J by 7 bases, with 18 bases of the junction left unmatched. In DNA, the CDR3 is TGCGCCAGCAGCTGGGCGGGGAGGGGCACTAGCCCGGGGACCCAGTACTTC. Its translation: CASSWAGRGTSPGTQYF.

The rearrangement uses TRBV18 and TRBJ1-2, with a tentative D call TRBD1 (6 bases). With 3 bases removed from V and 1 base from J, the gap between germline ends came to 12 bases. In germline, CDR1 is KGHSH, CDR2 LQKENI. The CDR3 spans 15 residues. The CDR3, as DNA: TGTGCCAGCTCACCCTGGACAGCGGATAACTATGGCTACACCTTC. As protein: CASSPWTADNYGYTF.